This record covers a single T cell receptor (beta chain). CDR3 size: 15 residues. CDR1 is ENHRY and CDR2 is SYGVKD in the germline V gene. J was trimmed by 5 bases and V by 3 bases; bases with no gene match: 4. Donors were healthy Caucasian individuals from Russia aged about 6 to 90. This record belongs to a study of blood T cells in healthy people across ages. Sample-barcoded 5' priming and a J-beta primer mix drove a second PCR of about 6 to 12 cycles. TCRdb reprocessed the 5' RACE reads with MiXCR, giving one entry per CDR3 protein. The sample contains roughly 860,000 distinct CDR3 sequences, 55% to 65% of which appear only once.

This receptor was taken from a man aged 25-40 years in good health. The rearrangement joins TRBV10-3 to TRBJ1-1; 12 positions agree with TRBD1. Material for sequencing was blood. The CDR3 bases are TGTGCCATCAGTGAACCGGGACAGGGGGCGACTGAAGCTTTCTTT. This sequence encodes CAISEPGQGATEAFF.